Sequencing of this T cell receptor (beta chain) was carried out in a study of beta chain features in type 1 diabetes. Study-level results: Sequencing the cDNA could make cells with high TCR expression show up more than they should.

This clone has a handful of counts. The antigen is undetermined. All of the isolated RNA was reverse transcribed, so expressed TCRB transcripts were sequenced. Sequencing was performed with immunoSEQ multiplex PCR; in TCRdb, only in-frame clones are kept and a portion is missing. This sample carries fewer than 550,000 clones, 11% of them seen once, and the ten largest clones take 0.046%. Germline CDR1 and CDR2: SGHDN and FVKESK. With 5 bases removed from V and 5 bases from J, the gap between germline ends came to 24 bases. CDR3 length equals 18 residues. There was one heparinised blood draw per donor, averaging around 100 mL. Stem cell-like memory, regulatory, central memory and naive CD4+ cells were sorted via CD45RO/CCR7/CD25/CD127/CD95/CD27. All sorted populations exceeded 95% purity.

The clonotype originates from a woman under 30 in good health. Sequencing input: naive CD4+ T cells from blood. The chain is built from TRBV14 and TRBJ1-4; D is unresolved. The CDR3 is CASSKAAVGRMRNEKLFF. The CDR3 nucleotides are TGTGCCAGCAGCAAGGCGGCCGTTGGAAGGATGAGGAATGAAAAACTGTTTTTT.